This TCR beta chain was observed in a study of T-cell memory formation after mild COVID-19. Findings and limits, study-wide: Day 15 to 85 contracting clones showed balanced CD4/CD8; day 15 to 37 expanders favored CD4+. A subset of responding clones appeared in pre-infection memory, suggesting cross-reactive memory joined.

TCRdb recomputed calls from the 5' RACE reads with MiXCR, one row per CDR3 protein. The top ten clones hold approximately 8.4% of a sample with around 530,000 distinct CDR3 sequences, 20% to 25% of them seen once. This clonotype was seen a handful of times. Its specificity is not known. The sequencing input was PBMCs or a T cell subset sorted from them (not recorded which). The sequence derives from an adult woman who had mild COVID-19 (a few samples of this study predate the infection). Cell type and time point are not known.

CDR3 coding DNA: TGTGCCAGCAGCGTACAGGGGGCTGGCTATGGCTACACCTTC. This translates into CASSVQGAGYGYTF. This chain connects TRBV5-4 to TRBJ1-2; 9 nucleotides match TRBD1. Trimming removed 4 bases from V and 4 bases from J; junction bases left unmatched: 5. This CDR3 contains 14 residues. Germline CDR1 and CDR2: SGHNT and YYREEE (reference sequence).